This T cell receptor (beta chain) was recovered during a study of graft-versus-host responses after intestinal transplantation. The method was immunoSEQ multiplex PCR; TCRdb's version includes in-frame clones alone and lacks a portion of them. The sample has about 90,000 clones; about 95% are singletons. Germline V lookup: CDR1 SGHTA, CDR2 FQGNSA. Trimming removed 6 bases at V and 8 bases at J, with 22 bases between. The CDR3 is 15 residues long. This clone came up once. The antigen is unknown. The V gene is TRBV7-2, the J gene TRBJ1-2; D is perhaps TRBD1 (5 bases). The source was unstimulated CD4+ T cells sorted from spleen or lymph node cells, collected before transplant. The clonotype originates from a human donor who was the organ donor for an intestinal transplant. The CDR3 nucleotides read TGTGCCAGCAGACTCTCCCGGGACGGGTCTTCCGGCTACACCTTC. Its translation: CASRLSRDGSSGYTF. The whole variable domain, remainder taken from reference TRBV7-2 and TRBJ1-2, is GAGVSQSPSNKVTEKGKDVELRCDPISGHTALYWYRQSLGQGLEFLIYFQGNSAPDKSGLPSDRFSAERTGGSVSTLTIQRTQQEDSAVYLCASRLSRDGSSGYTFGSGTRLTVV.